Each of the 11 T cell receptor beta chains below was sequenced from the same sample in a study of OX40 agonist ivuxolimab in advanced cancers. TCRdb's table, derived via immunoSEQ multiplex PCR, lists solely in-frame clones and lacks some. The data show more than 100,000 clones, more than 80% seen once. The sequences come from CD4+ or CD8+ T cells sorted from blood, collected in a trial of the OX40 agonist ivuxolimab. These receptors all stem from an adult with an advanced solid tumor such as melanoma, head and neck, liver or kidney cancer.

This chain links TRBV4-2 with TRBJ1-4; 8 bases fit TRBD1. Trimming cost V 1 base and J 8 bases; bases outside gene matches: 6. The CDR3 has 15 residues. Germline V lookup: CDR1 LGHNA, CDR2 YNFKEQ. The CDR3 DNA follows: TGTGCCAGCAGCCAAGGCCACAGGGGGGAGGAAAAACTGTTTTTT. Translating gives CASSQGHRGEEKLFF.

The chain carries TRBV6-5 and TRBJ1-1; D gene ambiguous. V was cut by 0 bases and J by 5 bases, with 7 bases left in between. Germline V gene sequence: CDR1 MNHEY, CDR2 SVGAGI. The CDR3 has 13 residues. CDR3 sequence (DNA): TGTGCCAGCAGTTACTCGGAAGGAACTGAAGCTTTCTTT. Protein product: CASSYSEGTEAFF.

The rearrangement joins TRBV19 to TRBJ1-5, with 7 bases that match TRBD1. CDR3 size: 15 residues. The germline V gene has CDR1 LNHDA and CDR2 SQIVND (reference sequence). With V trimmed by 3 bases and J by 4 bases, 6 bases remained unmatched. In DNA form, the CDR3 reads TGTGCCAGTAGTATTCAGGACAGGTCGAATCAGCCCCAGCATTTT. It is translated as CASSIQDRSNQPQHF.

The V call is TRBV28, the J call TRBJ2-7, with D perhaps TRBD2 (5 bases). V lost 7 bases to trimming and J lost 6 bases, with 16 bases between them. CDR1 is MDHEN and CDR2 is SYDVKM in the germline V gene. The CDR3 has 13 amino acids. The CDR3 sequence is CASKSRGMVEQYF. The DNA of the CDR3 is TGTGCCAGCAAAAGTCGGGGAATGGTCGAGCAGTACTTC.

The chain combines TRBV7-2 with TRBJ2-1; the D gene is possibly TRBD2 (5 bases). The CDR3 is made up of 16 amino acids. V was shortened by 5 bases and J by 5 bases, with 19 bases between the two germline ends. Looked up from germline, CDR1 is SGHTA and CDR2 is FQGNSA. CDR3 sequence reads: CASSPPPLPGNNEQFF. CDR3 DNA: TGTGCCAGCAGCCCCCCACCATTACCGGGAAACAATGAGCAGTTCTTC.

The chain uses TRBV7-2 and TRBJ2-3; 10 bases are a match to TRBD1. Germline CDR1 is SGHTA and CDR2 is FQGNSA. Unmatched junction bases numbered 7, after V lost 10 bases and J lost 0 bases. The CDR3 loop spans 15 amino acids. CDR3 sequence (DNA): TGTGCCAAGGGAGGACAGGGGGGGAGCACAGATACGCAGTATTTT. It specifies CAKGGQGGSTDTQYF.

The gene calls are TRBV30 and TRBJ1-3; 9 positions agree with TRBD1. There are 14 residues in the CDR3. The germline V gene encodes CDR1 GTSNPN and CDR2 SVGIG (reference sequence). V dropped 5 bases and J dropped 0; count of bases not matched to a gene: 2. The CDR3 spells CAWGTGSSGNTIYF. The CDR3 region has the DNA TGTGCCTGGGGGACAGGGAGCTCTGGAAACACCATATATTTT. Together with reference TRBV30 and TRBJ1-3, the CDR3 gives the full variable domain: SQTIHQWPATLVQPVGSPLSLECTVEGTSNPNLYWYRQAAGRGLQLLFYSVGIGQISSEVPQNLSASRPQDRQFILSSKKLLLSDSGFYLCAWGTGSSGNTIYFGEGSWLTVV.

The CDR3 region is CASSVGQGSSTDTQYF. CDR3 bases: TGTGCCAGCAGCGTAGGACAGGGCTCAAGCACAGATACGCAGTATTTT. The chain employs TRBV9 and TRBJ2-3, with TRBD1 identical over 7 bases. Germline CDR1 reads SGDLS; CDR2 reads YYNGEE. Germline trimming cut 0 bases from V and 0 bases from J; bases unmatched to any gene: 4. The CDR3 consists of 16 residues. Supplemented by reference TRBV9 and TRBJ2-3, the full variable domain reads DSGVTQTPKHLITATGQRVTLRCSPRSGDLSVYWYQQSLDQGLQFLIQYYNGEERAKGNILERFSAQQFPDLHSELNLSSLELGDSALYFCASSVGQGSSTDTQYFGPGTRLTVL.

The chain recombines TRBV11-2 with TRBJ2-3; 8 nucleotides match TRBD1. Germline V gene sequence: CDR1 SGHAT, CDR2 FQNNGV. With V trimmed by 4 bases and J by 0 bases, 3 bases remained unmatched. The CDR3 has 15 residues. CDR3 region: CASSSRTGSTDTQYF. The DNA of the CDR3 is TGTGCCAGCAGCTCTCGGACAGGGAGCACAGATACGCAGTATTTT.

This clone was observed a single time. This chain links TRBV5-1 with TRBJ2-5; D possibly corresponds to TRBD2 (6 bases). Germline loops: CDR1 SGHRS, CDR2 YFSETQ. The V end lost 6 bases, the J end lost 1 base, and 16 bases lay between the germline ends. The length of the CDR3 is 15 residues. The CDR3 coding sequence is TGCGCCAGCAAGGGGCTGGGGGAGGTCCAAGAGACCCAGTACTTC. This encodes CASKGLGEVQETQYF.

This clone was seen once. The chain uses TRBV6-5 and TRBJ1-6; 11 bases line up with TRBD1. Losses at the gene ends were 5 bases for V and 9 bases for J; bases not matched to a gene: 6. Germline V CDR1 and CDR2: MNHEY, SVGAGI. The CDR3 consists of 15 residues. CDR3 sequence reads: CASSGQGAISSPLHF. In nucleotides, the CDR3 is TGTGCCAGCAGTGGACAGGGGGCGATTAGTTCACCCCTCCACTTT.